The 12 T cell receptor gamma chains below were found in one sample sequenced in a study of gamma delta lymphoproliferative disorders and STAT genes. The receptor sequences were amplified from genomic DNA of peripheral blood mononuclear cells. TCRdb re-processed the multiplex PCR reads via CATT. The sample lists about 2,000 gamma-chain clones, 8% to 10% occurring once. Sequencing was carried out using blood. The source of these receptors is a human donor with gamma-delta T-cell large granular lymphocyte leukemia.

This clone was counted a few times. The chain combines TRGV2 with TRGJP2. The J gene, missing from TCRdb, was assigned here through DNA to germline matching. Germline lookup yields CDR1 EGSNGY and CDR2 YDSYNSKV. The CDR3 is made up of 13 amino acids. Trimming cost V 9 bases and J 3 bases; bases outside gene matches: 7. Written as DNA, the CDR3 is TGTGCCACCGAACTTCGTAGTGATTGGATCAAGACGTTT. Its translation: CATELRSDWIKTF.

This clone was observed a handful of times. This sequence joins TRGV9 and TRGJP. Because TCRdb records no J gene, it was assigned here through a match of the DNA to germline. Germline V CDR1 and CDR2: GITISATS, ISYDGTV (reference sequence). V lost 0 bases to trimming and J lost 5 bases; unmatched junction nucleotides: 4. The CDR3 consists of 17 residues. The CDR3 region has the DNA TGTGCCTTGTGGGAGGTGCATAAAGAGTTGGGCAAAAAAATCAAGGTATTT. Translated: CALWEVHKELGKKIKVF.

This clone was seen a few times. CDR3 sequence: CAAWDYPLHTTGWFKIF. The CDR3 nucleotides read TGTGCTGCGTGGGATTATCCCCTCCATACCACTGGTTGGTTCAAGATATTT. The chain combines TRGV10 with TRGJP1. TCRdb carries no J gene annotation; the J gene was assigned here by matching the DNA with germline. TRGV10 is filed as an ORF, its function uncertain. This CDR3 contains 17 residues. With V trimmed by 8 bases and J by 0 bases, 13 bases remained unmatched.

This clone is medium-sized by share. The chain recombines TRGV10 with TRGJP1. Here the J gene came from matching the DNA to germline, since TCRdb omits it. TRGV10 qualifies as an ORF whose function is uncertain. CDR3 length: 16 amino acids. The V and J ends lost 8 bases and 4 bases, in that order; junction bases with no gene match: 14. The chain's CDR3 is CAAWDMGGLTGWFKIF. For the CDR3, the DNA is TGTGCTGCGTGGGATATGGGGGGTCTCACTGGTTGGTTCAAGATATTT.

This clone was detected only a few times. CDR3 in amino acids: CACWIRHVLDYYKKLF. The DNA of the CDR3 is TGTGCCTGCTGGATTAGGCACGTTTTGGATTATTATAAGAAACTCTTT. V and J are TRGV11 and TRGJ1 or TRGJ2. Assignment of the J gene here rests on matching the DNA to germline, because TCRdb gives none. TRGV11 is flagged as an ORF with uncertain function. The CDR3 extends over 16 amino acids. V shed 0 bases, J shed 2 bases, and the junction held 7 bases outside the gene matches.

The chain joins TRGV5 to TRGJ1 or TRGJ2. TCRdb leaves out the J gene; it was filled in here by matching the DNA to germline. The CDR3 loop spans 16 amino acids. From germline, CDR1 is VINAFY and CDR2 YDVSNSKD. The V gene end was trimmed by 0 bases and the J gene end by 0 bases; junction bases not matched to a gene: 8. The DNA for the CDR3 is TGTGCCACCTGGGACAGGCCCCCGCTGAATTATTATAAGAAACTCTTT. This codes for CATWDRPPLNYYKKLF.

J is TRGJ1 or TRGJ2 and V is TRGV4. Since TCRdb gives no J gene, matching the DNA to germline was used here to assign it. Germline CDR1 EGSTGY, CDR2 YDSYTSSV. Trimming at V came to 0 bases and at J to 5 bases, leaving 7 bases not matched to a gene. The CDR3 has 14 residues. CDR3 sequence: CATWDGPTDYKKLF. The CDR3 DNA reads TGTGCCACCTGGGATGGGCCTACGGATTATAAGAAACTCTTT.

The rearrangement joins TRGV9 to TRGJ1 or TRGJ2. TCRdb records no J gene; here it was assigned by comparing the DNA to germline. The CDR3 length is 17 residues. The J segment lost 4 bases and the V segment lost 0 bases, leaving 15 bases of the junction unmatched. Germline values: CDR1 GITISATS, CDR2 ISYDGTV (reference sequence). The CDR3 nucleotides are TGTGCCTTGTGGGAGGTGCAGGGGGTATTTGGGTATTATAAGAAACTCTTT. It encodes CALWEVQGVFGYYKKLF.

This clone has more than one count but fewer than ten. The chain recombines TRGV3 with TRGJ1 or TRGJ2. As TCRdb names no J gene, one was assigned here on the basis of a DNA match to germline. Germline CDR1 VTNTFY, CDR2 YDVSTARD (reference sequence). There are 14 residues in the CDR3. After removal of 2 bases from V and 1 base from J, the junction contained 5 bases not matched to a gene. This CDR3 reads CATWDTVNYYKKLF. DNA for the CDR3: TGTGCCACCTGGGACACCGTCAATTATTATAAGAAACTCTTT.

In the case of this clone: This may stem from a read error, because a much larger clone lies one nucleotide away. The sample has other DNA sequences that encode this CDR3 too. The V and J genes are TRGV10 and TRGJ1 or TRGJ2. Assignment of the J gene here rests on matching the DNA to germline, because TCRdb gives none. TRGV10 is flagged as an ORF with uncertain function. The junction had 2 bases not matched to a gene; V was cut back by 8 bases and J by 0 bases. The CDR3 length is 12 residues. CDR3 in DNA: TGTGCTGCGTGGGAGAATTATTATAAGAAACTCTTT. It is translated as CAAWENYYKKLF.

This clone qualifies as medium-sized (0.01 to 0.1%). Other DNA sequences in this specimen translate into the identical CDR3. The CDR3 nucleotides read TGTGCCTTGTGGGAGGTGCACACCACACGCCGAGGGAGACAAGAGTTGGGCAAAAAAATCAAGGTATTT. It specifies CALWEVHTTRRGRQELGKKIKVF. This chain uses TRGV9 with TRGJP. The J gene, not given by TCRdb, was assigned here from a germline match of the nucleotide sequence. The CDR3 runs to 23 residues. CDR1 GITISATS and CDR2 ISYDGTV come from the germline V gene (reference sequence). The trim removed 0 bases at V and 4 bases at J, leaving 21 bases unmatched.

There are a few counts of this clone. As DNA, the CDR3 is TGTGCCACCTGGCACTACCAAAAATACACTGGTTGGTTCAAGATATTT. Translated, it gives CATWHYQKYTGWFKIF. This chain connects TRGV2 to TRGJP1. The J gene was not available in TCRdb and was assigned here by matching the DNA to germline segments. The V gene's germline CDR1 is EGSNGY and CDR2 YDSYNSKV. Unmatched junction bases numbered 14, after V lost 6 bases and J lost 4 bases. The CDR3 runs 16 residues.